The 32 T cell receptor beta chains below come from one sample, sequenced in a study of blood T cells in healthy people across ages. Through a sample-barcoded 5' primer and a J-beta primer mix, a second PCR was run for roughly 6 to 12 cycles. TCRdb re-called the 5' RACE reads through MiXCR, storing one row per CDR3 protein. The table records hundreds of thousands of distinct CDR3 sequences, roughly 43% of them present only once. The sample was blood. Receptors were obtained from a man younger than 45 in good health.

Worth noting for this clonotype: The germline gene is not matched at one end of the junction; a read error may be the cause. The CDR3 DNA sequence: TGTACCAGCAGCCAAGCCTCCAAAAGCACAGATACGCAGTATTTT. Encoded protein: CTSSQASKSTDTQYF. The rearrangement uses TRBV3-1 and TRBJ2-3; no reliable D call. Germline V gene data show CDR1 as LGHDT and CDR2 as YNNKEL (reference sequence). The CDR3 contains 15 residues.

Worth noting for this clonotype: A much larger clone is a single base away; this may be a read error. The chain carries TRBV6-1 and TRBJ2-1; 7 bases are a match to TRBD2. Germline V CDR1 and CDR2: MNHNS, SASEGT. The CDR3 is made up of 15 amino acids. The CDR3 loop is CASSELGGSYNERFF. As DNA, the CDR3 is TGTGCCAGCAGTGAATTGGGGGGGTCCTACAATGAGCGGTTCTTC.

The chain carries TRBV29-1 and TRBJ2-7; 7 bases are a match to TRBD2. V was pared by 7 bases and J by 4 bases, with 10 bases of the junction left unmatched. This CDR3 has 13 residues. CDR1 SQVTM and CDR2 ANQGSEA come from the germline V gene. CDR3 DNA: TGCAGCGCTGGCCGCTTGGGGGGGTACGAGCAGTACTTC. It encodes CSAGRLGGYEQYF.

J is TRBJ2-7 and V is TRBV12-3 or TRBV12-4; D not certain. Judging by the DNA end, TRBJ2-5 fits better; the J call may be wrong. The CDR3 loop spans 13 amino acids. CDR3 sequence (DNA): TGTGCCAGCAGTTCTCCACTCGAGTGGACCCAGTACTTC. It codes for CASSSPLEWTQYF.

This chain links TRBV12-3 or TRBV12-4 with TRBJ2-1; 14 nucleotides line up with TRBD2. The CDR3 has 16 residues. The V segment lost 6 bases and the J segment 9 bases; nucleotides outside the gene matches: 10. CDR3 amino acids: CASSWRTSGGWGEQFF. CDR3 sequence (DNA): TGTGCCAGCAGCTGGAGGACTAGCGGGGGGTGGGGTGAGCAGTTCTTC.

This rearrangement joins TRBV12-3 or TRBV12-4 to TRBJ2-5; D may be TRBD1 (5 bases). Between the trimmed V and J ends, which lost 7 bases and 1 base, there was a span of 13 bases. The CDR3 is 14 amino acids. The CDR3 coding sequence is TGTGCCAGCACCCCGATGACAGTCCAAGAGACCCAGTACTTC. Translation gives CASTPMTVQETQYF.

The chain is built from TRBV20-1 and TRBJ2-7; a possible D gene is TRBD1 (6 bases). In germline, CDR1 is DFQATT, CDR2 SNEGSKA (reference sequence). V was clipped by 1 base and J by 3 bases, with 13 bases between them. The CDR3 is 14 amino acids. The CDR3 region has the DNA TGCAGTGCTAGAGGAATGCAGGGGTACTACGAGCAGTACTTC. Its translation is CSARGMQGYYEQYF.

This clonotype was observed a handful of times. DNA of the CDR3: TGTGCCAGCAGCCAAGATTGGGCTAGCAATCAGCCCCAGCATTTT. Protein product: CASSQDWASNQPQHF. This rearrangement joins TRBV14 to TRBJ1-5, with D hard to call. V was clipped by 0 bases and J by 0 bases, with 6 bases between them. The CDR3 extends over 15 amino acids. Germline V gives CDR1 SGHDN, CDR2 FVKESK.

The table lists this clonotype with a few counts. This chain joins TRBV3-1 and TRBJ2-5; D is unresolved. There are 13 residues in the CDR3. The germline V and J ends were trimmed by 1 base and 0 bases, with 3 bases remaining between them. Germline lookup yields CDR1 LGHDT and CDR2 YNNKEL (reference sequence). CDR3 amino acids: CASSQGHQETQYF. The CDR3 coding sequence is TGTGCCAGCAGCCAAGGGCACCAAGAGACCCAGTACTTC.

This rearrangement joins TRBV12-3 or TRBV12-4 to TRBJ2-3; D gene uncertain. Trimming cost V 3 bases and J 2 bases, with 6 bases left between them. The CDR3 is made up of 13 amino acids. CDR3 in amino acids: CASSLNFTDTQYF. The DNA for the CDR3 is TGTGCCAGCAGTTTGAATTTCACAGATACGCAGTATTTT.

The J gene is TRBJ1-5, the V gene TRBV30; a weak D match, TRBD1 (5 bases). Trimming shortened V by 2 bases and J by 0 bases, and 11 bases separated the two germline ends. CDR3 length equals 15 residues. Germline values: CDR1 GTSNPN, CDR2 SVGIG (reference sequence). CDR3 nucleotide sequence: TGTGCCTGGAGTTATGGGGGTTTTAGCAATCAGCCCCAGCATTTT. Its translation: CAWSYGGFSNQPQHF. Combining the CDR3 with reference TRBV30 and TRBJ1-5 gives the whole variable domain SQTIHQWPATLVQPVGSPLSLECTVEGTSNPNLYWYRQAAGRGLQLLFYSVGIGQISSEVPQNLSASRPQDRQFILSSKKLLLSDSGFYLCAWSYGGFSNQPQHFGDGTRLSIL.

The genes are TRBV29-1 and TRBJ2-7; 7 bases match TRBD1. This CDR3 region has 12 residues. Looked up from germline, CDR1 is SQVTM and CDR2 is ANQGSEA. J lost 0 bases, V lost 7 bases, and 3 bases had no gene match. The chain's CDR3 is CSAGDSSYEQYF. The CDR3 DNA is TGCAGCGCCGGGGACAGCTCCTACGAGCAGTACTTC.

This clonotype showed up just a few times. This chain connects TRBV12-3 or TRBV12-4 to TRBJ2-4; tentative D call: TRBD1 (5 bases). The CDR3 is 13 amino acids. Trimming shortened V by 7 bases and J by 3 bases, and 10 bases separated the two germline ends. In DNA form, the CDR3 reads TGTGCCAGCAATAGGGGAAACAAAAACATTCAGTACTTC. Protein sequence: CASNRGNKNIQYF.

The genes are TRBV27 and TRBJ2-3; TRBD1 or TRBD2 may be the D gene (5 bases each). The V end lost 5 bases, the J end lost 4 bases, and 22 bases lay between the germline ends. Germline loops: CDR1 MNHEY, CDR2 SMNVEV (reference sequence). The CDR3 length is 17 residues. The CDR3 loop reads CASSARPGRAKADTQYF. CDR3 DNA sequence: TGTGCCAGCAGTGCGAGACCGGGGCGGGCTAAGGCAGATACGCAGTATTTT.

The V gene is TRBV2, the J gene TRBJ1-6; TRBD1 matches 11 bases. V lost 6 bases, J lost 6 bases, and 4 bases stayed unmatched. This CDR3 contains 15 residues. CDR1 and CDR2 from the germline V gene are SNHLY and FYNNEI. The CDR3 loop reads CASREGQGVNSPLHF. Here the CDR3 DNA reads TGTGCCAGCAGGGAGGGACAGGGGGTTAATTCACCCCTCCACTTT. Looking up the rest from reference TRBV2 and TRBJ1-6 gives the full variable domain: EPEVTQTPSHQVTQMGQEVILRCVPISNHLYFYWYRQILGQKVEFLVSFYNNEISEKSEIFDDQFSVERPDGSNFTLKIRSTKLEDSAMYFCASREGQGVNSPLHFGNGTRLTVT.

Regarding this clonotype: The junction shows a germline mismatch at one end, possibly a read error. The rearrangement uses TRBV7-2 and TRBJ2-3, with a possible D match to TRBD1 (5 bases). The CDR3 runs to 15 residues. CDR1 and CDR2 from the germline V gene are SGHTA and FQGNSA. CDR3: CASNLDLRGTDTQYF. The CDR3 coding sequence is TGTGCCAGCAACTTAGATCTAAGGGGAACAGATACGCAGTATTTT.

This clonotype showed up just a few times. J is TRBJ2-7 and V is TRBV19; D is undetermined. This CDR3 has 13 amino acids. CDR1 and CDR2 from the germline V gene are LNHDA and SQIVND (reference sequence). V was shortened by 3 bases and J by 4 bases, with 10 bases between the two germline ends. The CDR3 spells CASSIGLGYEQYF. CDR3 in DNA: TGTGCCAGTAGTATTGGGCTGGGGTACGAGCAGTACTTC.

This clonotype was detected only a few times. The rearrangement uses TRBV7-2 and TRBJ2-1, with D perhaps matching TRBD2 (6 bases). This CDR3 is 15 amino acids long. Germline CDR1 is SGHTA and CDR2 is FQGNSA. Trimming removed 2 bases at V and 3 bases at J, with 11 bases between. The CDR3 region has the DNA TGTGCCAGCAGCTTACACAACGGGGGCTACAATGAGCAGTTCTTC. It yields the protein CASSLHNGGYNEQFF.

This chain uses TRBV20-1 with TRBJ1-5; no clear D gene. The CDR3 covers 14 residues. Germline loops: CDR1 DFQATT, CDR2 SNEGSKA (reference sequence). Trimming left V 3 bases short and J 0 bases short, with 9 bases between. The DNA of the CDR3 is TGCAGTGCTAGTAGGTCGGCTAGCAATCAGCCCCAGCATTTT. Encoded protein: CSASRSASNQPQHF.

The rearrangement joins TRBV6-5 to TRBJ2-7; 10 bases are shared with TRBD1. CDR1 and CDR2 from the germline V gene are MNHEY and SVGAGI. This CDR3 has 14 residues. With V trimmed by 6 bases and J by 4 bases, 6 bases remained unmatched. The DNA of the CDR3 is TGTGCCAGCAGGAGGGACAGGGGTGGGTACGAGCAGTACTTC. Residues: CASRRDRGGYEQYF.

This clonotype showed up just a few times. V is TRBV12-3 or TRBV12-4 and J is TRBJ2-1, with unresolved D. CDR3 length: 11 amino acids. The V end was cut by 4 bases, the J end by 10 bases, with 8 bases between. Here the CDR3 reads CASSWTVEQFF. CDR3 nucleotide sequence: TGTGCCAGCAGTTGGACCGTAGAGCAGTTCTTC.

This clonotype was recorded only once. The rearrangement uses TRBV27 and TRBJ2-3, with D perhaps TRBD1 (6 bases). This CDR3 comprises 12 residues. Deletions cut 6 bases from V and 4 bases from J, with 8 bases between. Germline CDR1 reads MNHEY; CDR2 reads SMNVEV (reference sequence). The CDR3 loop reads CASRRTADTQYF. The CDR3 nucleotides are TGTGCCAGCAGACGGACAGCAGATACGCAGTATTTT.

The chain uses TRBV5-1 and TRBJ2-6; 7 bases fit TRBD2. The CDR3 runs 15 residues. Germline loops: CDR1 SGHRS, CDR2 YFSETQ. Losses at the gene ends were 3 bases for V and 5 bases for J; bases not matched to a gene: 5. The CDR3: CASSSPSGRANVLTF. CDR3 in DNA: TGCGCCAGCAGCTCACCTAGCGGTCGGGCCAACGTCCTGACTTTC.

V and J are TRBV20-1 and TRBJ2-2; D remains ambiguous. Germline values: CDR1 DFQATT, CDR2 SNEGSKA (reference sequence). With 4 bases removed from V and 0 bases from J, the gap between germline ends came to 15 bases. CDR3 length: 16 residues. The CDR3: CSAKRLGVANTGELFF. DNA for the CDR3: TGCAGTGCTAAGAGACTTGGGGTTGCGAACACCGGGGAGCTGTTTTTT.

V and J are TRBV7-8 and TRBJ1-4; TRBD1 matches 11 bases. This CDR3 spans 17 amino acids. CDR1 is SGHVS and CDR2 is FQNEAQ in the germline V gene. V shed 0 bases and J 7 bases; nucleotides not matched to a gene: 7. The CDR3, as DNA: TGTGCCAGCAGCTTAGCCGGGACAGGGGGGGCGAGTGAAAAACTGTTTTTT. This codes for CASSLAGTGGASEKLFF.

The chain links TRBV4-1 to TRBJ2-1, with D tentatively TRBD1 (6 bases). V lost 6 bases and J lost 8, with 14 bases in between. The germline V gene encodes CDR1 MGHRA and CDR2 YSYEKL. The CDR3 loop spans 13 amino acids. DNA of the CDR3: TGCGCCAGCAGTGGGGGACAATGGGATGAGCAGTTCTTC. Encoded protein: CASSGGQWDEQFF.

This rearrangement joins TRBV29-1 to TRBJ2-4, with D possibly being TRBD1 (6 bases). The J call may be faulty, since TRBJ2-7 better matches the DNA end. The CDR3 runs to 11 residues. Germline V lookup: CDR1 SQVTM, CDR2 ANQGSEA. Here the CDR3 reads CSVAGVDEQYF. As DNA, the CDR3 is TGCAGCGTTGCAGGGGTTGACGAGCAGTACTTC.

This clonotype appeared once. The chain is built from TRBV5-5 and TRBJ2-3; 8 bases are a match to TRBD2. There are 17 residues in the CDR3. CDR1 SGHKS and CDR2 YYEKEE come from the germline V gene (reference sequence). With 0 bases clipped from V and 1 base from J, the junction kept 7 bases outside the gene matches. CDR3 in amino acids: CASSLAGGGTRTDTQYF. The CDR3 DNA follows: TGTGCCAGCAGCTTGGCCGGGGGGGGGACCCGCACAGATACGCAGTATTTT.

Here the CDR3 reads CSAWDSRNTEAFF. The CDR3 DNA sequence: TGCAGTGCCTGGGACAGCCGGAACACTGAAGCTTTCTTT. The chain carries TRBV20-1 and TRBJ1-1; TRBD1 agrees at 7 bases. Germline V gives CDR1 DFQATT, CDR2 SNEGSKA (reference sequence). Trimming removed 6 bases from V and 1 base from J; junction bases left unmatched: 5. This CDR3 region has 13 residues.

This clonotype was seen a few times. This chain joins TRBV10-3 and TRBJ2-1; 14 nucleotides line up with TRBD2. Germline CDR1 reads ENHRY; CDR2 reads SYGVKD. V was pared by 6 bases and J by 1 base, with 5 bases of the junction left unmatched. There are 17 residues in the CDR3. The DNA for the CDR3 is TGTGCCATCAGATCCGGGACTAGCGGGGGTTCCTACAATGAGCAGTTCTTC. Translating gives CAIRSGTSGGSYNEQFF.

This clonotype was detected a few times. CDR3 bases: TGTGCCAGCAGGCCAGGGCCGGATACGCAGTATTTT. As protein: CASRPGPDTQYF. The chain couples TRBV7-9 to TRBJ2-3, with D perhaps matching TRBD1 (5 bases). The germline gives CDR1 SEHNR, CDR2 FQNEAQ (reference sequence). The CDR3 consists of 12 residues. The V end was cut by 6 bases, the J end by 6 bases, with 10 bases between.

The V call is TRBV14, the J call TRBJ1-2; 7 nucleotides agree with TRBD1. Germline assignment: CDR1 SGHDN and CDR2 FVKESK. The CDR3 runs 16 residues. The J segment lost 1 base and the V segment lost 1 base, leaving 6 bases of the junction unmatched. CDR3 sequence: CASSQVNRGINYGYTF. CDR3 DNA sequence: TGTGCCAGCAGCCAAGTAAACAGGGGAATTAACTATGGCTACACCTTC.